This T cell receptor beta chain was sequenced for a study of cytomegalovirus exposure and HLA in healthy donors. Germline V lookup: CDR1 GTSNPN, CDR2 SVGIG (reference sequence). Between the trimmed V and J ends, which lost 4 bases and 5 bases, there was a span of 12 bases. The CDR3 covers 12 residues. It was with 60 Vbeta and 13 Jbeta primers that the PCR ran. Measured with immunoSEQ multiplex PCR; TCRdb has only the in-frame clones, and not every one. Its table records around 100,000 clones. This TCR was recovered from a man aged 35 to 55 in good health and CMV-seropositive. The source material was PBMCs. J is TRBJ2-7 and V is TRBV30; a possible D gene is TRBD2 (5 bases). CDR3 DNA: TGTGCCTGGAAGTCAGCGGCCAACGAGCAGTACTTC. This sequence encodes CAWKSAANEQYF.